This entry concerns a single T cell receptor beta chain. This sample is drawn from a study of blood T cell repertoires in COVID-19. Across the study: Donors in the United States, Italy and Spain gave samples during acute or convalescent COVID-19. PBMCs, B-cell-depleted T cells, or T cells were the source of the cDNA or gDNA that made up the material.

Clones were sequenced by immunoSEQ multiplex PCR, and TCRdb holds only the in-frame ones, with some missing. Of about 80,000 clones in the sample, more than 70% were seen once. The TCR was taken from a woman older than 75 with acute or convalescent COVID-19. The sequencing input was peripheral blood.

The DNA for the CDR3 is TGTGCCAGCTCACCAATTCGCGGCAGGGGGCGAGGCGAGCAGTACTTC. Its protein product is CASSPIRGRGRGEQYF. The chain carries TRBV18 and TRBJ2-7, with 8 bases aligning to TRBD1. Germline V gene lookup returns CDR1 KGHSH and CDR2 LQKENI. This CDR3 is built from 16 residues. The V segment lost 2 bases and the J segment 6 bases; nucleotides outside the gene matches: 12.